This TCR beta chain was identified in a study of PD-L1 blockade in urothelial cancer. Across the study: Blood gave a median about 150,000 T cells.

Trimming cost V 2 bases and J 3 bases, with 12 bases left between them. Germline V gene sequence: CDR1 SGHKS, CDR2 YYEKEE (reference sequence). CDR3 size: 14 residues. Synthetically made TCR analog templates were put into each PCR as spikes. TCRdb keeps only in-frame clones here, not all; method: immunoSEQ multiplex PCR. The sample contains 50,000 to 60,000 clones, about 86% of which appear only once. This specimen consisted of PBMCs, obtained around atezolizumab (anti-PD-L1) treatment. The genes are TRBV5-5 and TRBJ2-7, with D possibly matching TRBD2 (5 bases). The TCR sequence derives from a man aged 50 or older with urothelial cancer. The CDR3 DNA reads TGTGCCAGCAGCTTTGGAATCCGGGACTACGAGCAGTACTTC. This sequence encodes CASSFGIRDYEQYF.